This T cell receptor (beta chain) was documented in a study of T cells after yellow fever vaccination. V was pared by 6 bases and J by 0 bases, with 7 bases of the junction left unmatched. CDR1 and CDR2 (germline): SGHAT, FQNNGV. CDR3 length: 15 amino acids. TCRdb independently ran MiXCR on the 5' RACE reads; one entry per CDR3 protein. The data hold 300,000 to 400,000 distinct CDR3 sequences, with around 13% observed a single time. Only a few counts were recorded for this clonotype. The clonotype was recovered from a man between 18 and 29 years old who received the YFV17D yellow fever vaccine. The V and J genes are TRBV11-2 and TRBJ1-2; 7 bases are a match to TRBD1. Sequencing used CD4+ T cells sorted from PBMCs, obtained 15 days after the yellow fever booster vaccination. The CDR3 loop reads CASRAGTVTNYGYTF. In nucleotides, the CDR3 is TGTGCCAGCAGAGCCGGGACAGTGACTAACTATGGCTACACCTTC.